The next 25 T cell receptor beta chains were all read from a single sample in a study of cytomegalovirus exposure and HLA in healthy donors. PCR used 60 Vbeta primers and 13 Jbeta primers. Clones were read by immunoSEQ multiplex PCR, and TCRdb kept only the in-frame ones, dropping some. The repertoire consists of 150,000 to 200,000 clones, with approximately 80% occurring once and the leading ten covering roughly 5%. The sample comprised PBMCs. The receptors stem from a man younger than 35 in good health and CMV-seronegative.

The rearrangement uses TRBV2 and TRBJ1-1; D possibly corresponds to TRBD1 (5 bases). Germline CDR1 is SNHLY and CDR2 is FYNNEI. The V and J ends lost 6 bases and 4 bases respectively, with 15 bases between them. The CDR3 consists of 14 residues. CDR3 region: CASSDLRGSTEAFF. DNA for the CDR3: TGTGCCAGCAGCGACCTCCGGGGGAGCACTGAAGCTTTCTTT. Filled out from reference TRBV2 and TRBJ1-1, the complete variable domain reads EPEVTQTPSHQVTQMGQEVILRCVPISNHLYFYWYRQILGQKVEFLVSFYNNEISEKSEIFDDQFSVERPDGSNFTLKIRSTKLEDSAMYFCASSDLRGSTEAFFGQGTRLTVV.

The chain combines TRBV19 with TRBJ1-4, with D unclear. The CDR3 runs to 15 residues. V was pared by 5 bases and J by 5 bases, with 15 bases between. Germline CDR1 and CDR2: LNHDA and SQIVND (reference sequence). The CDR3 here is CASSEQPVNNEKLFF. CDR3 nucleotide sequence: TGTGCCAGTAGTGAACAGCCGGTAAACAATGAAAAACTGTTTTTT. Full variable domain (missing parts from reference TRBV19 and TRBJ1-4): DGGITQSPKYLFRKEGQNVTLSCEQNLNHDAMYWYRQDPGQGLRLIYYSQIVNDFQKGDIAEGYSVSREKKESFPLTVTSAQKNPTAFYLCASSEQPVNNEKLFFGSGTQLSVL.

V gene TRBV4-1 combines with J gene TRBJ2-3; 14 nucleotides align to TRBD2. The V gene's germline CDR1 is MGHRA and CDR2 YSYEKL. Trimming removed 3 bases from V and 5 bases from J; junction bases left unmatched: 7. The CDR3 spans 17 residues. CDR3 nucleotides: TGCGCCAGCAGCCAGTTCGCCGGGACTAGCGGGGGAGATACGCAGTATTTT. It codes for CASSQFAGTSGGDTQYF.

This chain uses TRBV2 with TRBJ2-1; perhaps TRBD2 as D (5 bases). V lost 1 base, J lost 8 bases, and 6 bases lay in between. From germline, CDR1 is SNHLY and CDR2 FYNNEI. The CDR3 consists of 12 residues. CDR3 residues: CASSEERDEQFF. The CDR3 bases are TGTGCCAGCAGTGAAGAGAGGGATGAGCAGTTCTTC.

This clone is a singleton in its sample. CDR3 nucleotides: TGTGCCAGTAGTATAGGGGGCGTCACCGGGGAGCTGTTTTTT. This sequence encodes CASSIGGVTGELFF. This chain connects TRBV19 to TRBJ2-2; TRBD1 might be the D (5 bases). This CDR3 spans 14 amino acids. The V and J ends lost 1 base and 4 bases respectively, with 7 bases between them. Germline loops: CDR1 LNHDA, CDR2 SQIVND (reference sequence).

The V call is TRBV30, the J call TRBJ2-2; TRBD2 is a possible D gene (8 bases). The V and J ends lost 8 bases and 3 bases respectively, with 13 bases between them. Germline V gene lookup returns CDR1 GTSNPN and CDR2 SVGIG (reference sequence). The CDR3 loop spans 13 amino acids. In DNA, the CDR3 is TGTGCCCGGGAGGGGGCATACACCGGGGAGCTGTTTTTT. Protein sequence: CAREGAYTGELFF.

The chain links TRBV7-9 to TRBJ2-7; TRBD2 might be the D (5 bases). The CDR3 runs to 12 residues. Trimming took 6 bases from V and 4 from J, leaving 10 bases between them. Germline CDR1 is SEHNR and CDR2 is FQNEAQ (reference sequence). The CDR3 nucleotides read TGTGCCAGCAGTAGCGTTGATTACGAGCAGTACTTC. Translation gives CASSSVDYEQYF.

The chain recombines TRBV7-3 with TRBJ2-1; 10 nucleotides agree with TRBD1. Per germline, CDR1 SGHTA and CDR2 FQGTGA. Losses at the gene ends were 3 bases for V and 3 bases for J; bases not matched to a gene: 2. This CDR3 is built from 15 residues. CDR3 sequence reads: CASSFRDRGYNEQFF. In nucleotides, the CDR3 is TGTGCCAGCAGCTTCCGGGACAGGGGCTACAATGAGCAGTTCTTC.

This chain uses TRBV13 with TRBJ2-7; 8 nucleotides line up with TRBD1. The CDR3 consists of 14 residues. Losses at the gene ends were 7 bases for V and 3 bases for J; bases not matched to a gene: 8. Germline V gene lookup returns CDR1 PRHDT and CDR2 FYEKMQ (reference sequence). The CDR3 is CASKKGTGVYEQYF. CDR3 sequence (DNA): TGTGCCAGCAAGAAGGGGACAGGAGTCTACGAGCAGTACTTC.

The CDR3 sequence is CASSWVSGTDTQYF. CDR3 sequence (DNA): TGTGCCAGCAGTTGGGTTAGCGGCACAGATACGCAGTATTTT. The gene calls are TRBV27 and TRBJ2-3; tentatively, D is TRBD2 (5 bases). The CDR3 spans 14 residues. With 4 bases removed from V and 1 base from J, the gap between germline ends came to 9 bases. The germline CDR1 and CDR2 sequences are MNHEY and SMNVEV (reference sequence).

The chain couples TRBV7-9 to TRBJ2-2; perhaps TRBD1 as D (6 bases). Trimming stripped 2 bases from V and 4 bases from J, with 17 bases between. CDR3 length: 17 residues. Germline V gene lookup returns CDR1 SEHNR and CDR2 FQNEAQ (reference sequence). CDR3 loop: CASSLTRRGTSTGELFF. CDR3 sequence (DNA): TGTGCCAGCAGCTTAACGAGAAGGGGGACGTCCACCGGGGAGCTGTTTTTT.

This CDR3 is CASSLGDTRMSGNTIYF. The DNA for the CDR3 is TGTGCCAGCAGCTTGGGGGACACTCGTATGTCCGGAAACACCATATATTTT. V gene TRBV5-6 combines with J gene TRBJ1-3; D is possibly TRBD1 (6 bases). CDR3 length: 17 amino acids. Trimming stripped 0 bases from V and 4 bases from J, with 17 bases between. Germline V gene sequence: CDR1 SGHDT, CDR2 YYEEEE. Based on the CDR3 plus reference TRBV5-6 and TRBJ1-3, the full variable domain is DAGVTQSPTHLIKTRGQQVTLRCSPKSGHDTVSWYQQALGQGPQFIFQYYEEEERQRGNFPDRFSGHQFPNYSSELNVNALLLGDSALYLCASSLGDTRMSGNTIYFGEGSWLTVV.

This rearrangement joins TRBV19 to TRBJ1-1; possibly TRBD1 for D (6 bases). With 5 bases removed from V and 6 bases from J, the gap between germline ends came to 16 bases. CDR3 length: 14 amino acids. In germline, CDR1 is LNHDA, CDR2 SQIVND (reference sequence). CDR3 loop: CASSSGQGGSEAFF. Written as DNA, the CDR3 is TGTGCCAGTAGTTCGGGTCAAGGGGGATCTGAAGCTTTCTTT.

The CDR3 region is CASSADRVGSPLHF. The CDR3 region has the DNA TGTGCCAGCAGCGCTGATCGGGTTGGATCACCCCTCCACTTT. The chain uses TRBV9 and TRBJ1-6, with D unresolved. The CDR3 is 14 residues long. The V gene lost 3 bases and the J gene lost 10 bases, with 14 bases spanning the gap. Germline lookup yields CDR1 SGDLS and CDR2 YYNGEE.

This clone was seen just once. The chain employs TRBV27 and TRBJ1-5; D not certain. The CDR3 totals 12 residues. With 6 bases removed from V and 5 bases from J, the gap between germline ends came to 8 bases. Germline CDR1 reads MNHEY; CDR2 reads SMNVEV (reference sequence). CDR3 protein: CASSPEDQPQHF. As DNA, the CDR3 is TGTGCCAGCAGCCCAGAGGATCAGCCCCAGCATTTT.

The J gene is TRBJ2-1, the V gene TRBV19, with 11 bases identical to TRBD2. This CDR3 is 15 amino acids long. The trim removed 3 bases at V and 15 bases at J, leaving 13 bases unmatched. Germline lookup yields CDR1 LNHDA and CDR2 SQIVND (reference sequence). The DNA for the CDR3 is TGTGCCAGTAGTATGGTAGGTCTAGCGGGAGGTCAATTGTTCTTC. This gives the protein CASSMVGLAGGQLFF.

This rearrangement joins TRBV7-3 to TRBJ1-6; no reliable D call. Germline loops: CDR1 SGHTA, CDR2 FQGTGA. This CDR3 spans 14 amino acids. Trimming stripped 2 bases from V and 12 bases from J, with 14 bases between. The CDR3 reads CASSLVCYVGPLHF. CDR3 coding DNA: TGTGCCAGCAGCTTAGTCTGTTATGTCGGACCCCTCCACTTT.

The chain links TRBV7-2 to TRBJ1-1; 7 positions match TRBD1. The V gene end was trimmed by 2 bases and the J gene end by 2 bases; junction bases not matched to a gene: 8. Germline V CDR1 and CDR2: SGHTA, FQGNSA. This CDR3 spans 16 amino acids. CDR3 bases: TGTGCCAGCAGCTTACCCCGGACAGGAGAAAACACTGAAGCTTTCTTT. Translation: CASSLPRTGENTEAFF.

The chain links TRBV28 to TRBJ2-7, with 7 bases fitting TRBD2. The CDR3 covers 14 residues. Germline CDR1 MDHEN, CDR2 SYDVKM. The J segment lost 5 bases and the V segment lost 2 bases, leaving 6 bases of the junction unmatched. CDR3 sequence: CASSLQRDLNEQYF. DNA for the CDR3: TGTGCCAGCAGTTTACAGCGGGATCTGAACGAGCAGTACTTC.

About this clone itself: The sample contains more than one DNA sequence encoding this CDR3. This chain joins TRBV4-2 and TRBJ2-7, with TRBD2 as a possible D gene (5 bases). Germline V gives CDR1 LGHNA, CDR2 YNFKEQ. V was cut by 1 base and J by 1 base, with 14 bases left in between. This CDR3 is built from 16 residues. The CDR3 DNA reads as TGTGCCAGCAGCCAAGGCGAGGGTTACGGTTCCTACGAGCAGTACTTC. It is translated as CASSQGEGYGSYEQYF.

This sequence joins TRBV15 and TRBJ2-3; D is uncertain. Trimming pared 5 bases from V and 3 bases from J, leaving 12 bases between. This CDR3 is built from 14 residues. CDR1 and CDR2 from the germline V gene are LNHNV and YYDKDF (reference sequence). The CDR3, as DNA: TGTGCCACCAGCGGCAGGTCCCATACAGATACGCAGTATTTT. Its protein is CATSGRSHTDTQYF.

The J gene is TRBJ1-5, the V gene TRBV11-2; 9 bases are shared with TRBD1. Germline CDR1 and CDR2: SGHAT and FQNNGV. V shed 5 bases and J 7 bases; nucleotides not matched to a gene: 9. This CDR3 has 15 amino acids. The CDR3 region has the DNA TGTGCCAGCAGCGCCGGCAGGACAGGGGTACAGCCCCAGCATTTT. Its translation is CASSAGRTGVQPQHF.

This rearrangement joins TRBV9 to TRBJ1-5; tentatively, D is TRBD1 (6 bases). Trimming took off 2 bases at V and 4 bases at J, with 13 bases between the two ends. There are 15 residues in the CDR3. The germline gives CDR1 SGDLS, CDR2 YYNGEE. In nucleotides, the CDR3 is TGTGCCAGCAGCGTTGGACAGTCTACAAATCAGCCCCAGCATTTT. It specifies CASSVGQSTNQPQHF.

This clone was detected only a few times. The chain uses TRBV25-1 and TRBJ2-3, with D possibly matching TRBD2 (5 bases). CDR1 is MGHDK, CDR2 SYGVNS, per germline. Trimming removed 1 base from V and 0 bases from J, with 14 bases in between. There are 17 residues in the CDR3. CDR3 loop: CASSELAGLPSTDTQYF. DNA for the CDR3: TGTGCCAGCAGTGAATTGGCGGGTCTACCGAGCACAGATACGCAGTATTTT. The full variable domain, completed using reference TRBV25-1 and TRBJ2-3, is EADIYQTPRYLVIGTGKKITLECSQTMGHDKMYWYQQDPGMELHLIHYSYGVNSTEKGDLSSESTVSRIRTEHFPLTLESARPSHTSQYLCASSELAGLPSTDTQYFGPGTRLTVL.

The CDR3, as DNA: TGTGCCAGCAGCTTTAGGGGGATCACCTACGAGCAGTACTTC. This codes for CASSFRGITYEQYF. The chain is built from TRBV13 and TRBJ2-7, with a weak D call TRBD1 (6 bases). Germline V gene data show CDR1 as PRHDT and CDR2 as FYEKMQ (reference sequence). The length of the CDR3 is 14 residues. V gave up 3 bases and J gave up 2 bases, with 11 bases separating them.